The present T cell receptor beta chain was sequenced within a study of T cells in tumors after PD-1 blockade. Overall study: During anti-PD-1 treatment, some patients continued daily vismodegib 150 mg.

Overall study findings and caveats: About 41% of tumor TCR clonotypes were also found in blood.

Notes on this clone: What it binds is not known.

The assay was immunoSEQ multiplex PCR, and TCRdb's table has in-frame clones only and misses some. Of more than 50,000 clones detected, around two thirds appear once; the ten largest clones hold around 5%. This CDR3 has 16 amino acids. The V gene's germline CDR1 is MGHRA and CDR2 YSYEKL. Between the trimmed V and J ends, which lost 3 bases and 1 base, there was a span of 16 bases. Sequences were derived from PBMCs, sampled after anti-PD-1 treatment. This receptor was identified in a human donor with basal cell carcinoma. The chain couples TRBV4-1 to TRBJ2-7; the D call may be TRBD1 or TRBD2 (7 bases each). This CDR3 is CASSHPTGTTSYEQYF. CDR3 sequence (DNA): TGCGCCAGCAGCCACCCGACAGGGACTACGTCCTACGAGCAGTACTTC.